This is a list of T cell receptor beta chains from one sample in a study of cytomegalovirus exposure and HLA in healthy donors. TCRdb's table, derived via immunoSEQ multiplex PCR, lists solely in-frame clones and lacks some. The repertoire has 120,000 or so clones, nearly 80% of them found once; the top ten carry under 1.5%. Source material: PBMCs. The source is a woman in her twenties or thirties in good health and CMV-seronegative. Each CDR3 is given with its conserved first and last residue.

TRBV29-1,CSVSSTLASGMVQYF
TRBV15,CATSRAGGETQYF
TRBV6-5,CASRPTGGFYGYTF
TRBV2,CASSGSGGYTF
TRBV4-3,CASSQELAGAVRDTQYF
TRBV28,CASGSYSGSGTGELFF
TRBV28,CASSSAGTGSSPLHF
TRBV28,CASSLMRTSYGYTF
TRBV4-3,CASSQDREGDTEAFF
TRBV10-1,CASSESGAGVDGYTF
TRBV19,CASLLGNTEAFF